The clone carrying this T cell receptor beta chain appeared a single time. The entry originates in a study of blood T cell repertoires in COVID-19. Using immunoSEQ multiplex PCR, the repertoire was profiled, and TCRdb retains in-frame clones only, with some absent. The table includes a few hundred thousand clones, over 80% detected once. Germline V gives CDR1 SGHTS, CDR2 YDEGEE. V gave up 0 bases and J gave up 0 bases, with 9 bases separating them. The CDR3 contains 15 residues. The study drew participants aged about 18 to 90 years from 20 to 30 US areas. The rearrangement links TRBV5-8 to TRBJ1-1; D gene unclear. Specimen: PBMCs or T cells enriched from blood (not recorded which). This TCR was sampled from a woman aged 45-65 years who had recovered from COVID-19. In DNA, the CDR3 is TGTGCCAGCAGCTTGGCTGGCGGGGTGAACACTGAAGCTTTCTTT. It encodes CASSLAGGVNTEAFF.